Included here is one T cell receptor (beta chain) sequence, with context. What it binds is unknown. All donors were Caucasian adults living in Nashville, Tennessee. The method was immunoSEQ multiplex PCR; TCRdb's version includes in-frame clones alone and lacks a portion of them. The sample contains 2 million to 2.5 million clones, under 95% of which appear only once. V was shortened by 1 base and J by 1 base, with 12 bases between the two germline ends. Germline V CDR1 and CDR2: SGHAT, FQNNGV. The CDR3 extends over 16 amino acids. The data were obtained in a study of shared clonotypes between healthy human individuals. Study-wide points: Shared clonotypes: 4.5% to 5% naive CD4, around 4% naive CD8, roughly 2.2% memory CD4, approximately 0.37% memory CD8. Clonotype sharing among donors likely depends on sequencing depth.

The genes are TRBV11-2 and TRBJ2-3; D may be TRBD1 (6 bases). The sample comprised naive CD4+ T cells from PBMCs. Subset reported: CD45RA+ positively selected. This receptor was obtained from a man aged 18-30 years in good health. Some clones in this sample may be carry-over from other donors' samples. This CDR3 reads CASSLVQGMGTDTQYF. CDR3 nucleotide sequence: TGTGCCAGCAGCTTAGTACAGGGTATGGGCACAGATACGCAGTATTTT.